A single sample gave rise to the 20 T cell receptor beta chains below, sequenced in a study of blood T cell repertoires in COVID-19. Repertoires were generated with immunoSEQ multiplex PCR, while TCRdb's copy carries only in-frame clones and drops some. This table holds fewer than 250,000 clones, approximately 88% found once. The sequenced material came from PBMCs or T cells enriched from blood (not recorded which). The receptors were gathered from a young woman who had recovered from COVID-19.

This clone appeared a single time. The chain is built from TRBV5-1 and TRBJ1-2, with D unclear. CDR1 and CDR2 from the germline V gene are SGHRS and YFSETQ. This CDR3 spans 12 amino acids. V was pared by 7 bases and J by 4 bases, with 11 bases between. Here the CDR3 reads CASRREGYGYTF. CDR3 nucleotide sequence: TGCGCCAGCCGCCGGGAGGGCTATGGCTACACCTTC.

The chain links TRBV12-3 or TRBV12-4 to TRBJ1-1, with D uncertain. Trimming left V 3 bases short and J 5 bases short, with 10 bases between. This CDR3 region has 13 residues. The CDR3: CASSLEGGTEAFF. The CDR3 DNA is TGTGCCAGCAGTTTGGAGGGAGGGACTGAAGCTTTCTTT.

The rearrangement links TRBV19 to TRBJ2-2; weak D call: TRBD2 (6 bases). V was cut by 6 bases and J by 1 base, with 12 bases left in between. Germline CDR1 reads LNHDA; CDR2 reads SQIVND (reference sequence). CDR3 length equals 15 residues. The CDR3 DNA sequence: TGTGCCAGTAGCGCCGGGACTTTGAACACCGGGGAGCTGTTTTTT. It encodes CASSAGTLNTGELFF.

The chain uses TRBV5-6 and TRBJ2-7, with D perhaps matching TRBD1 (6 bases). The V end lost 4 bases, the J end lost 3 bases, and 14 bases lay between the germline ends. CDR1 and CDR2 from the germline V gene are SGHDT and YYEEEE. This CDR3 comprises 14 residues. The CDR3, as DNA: TGTGCCAGCAGCGCGACAGGACGCGACTACGAGCAGTACGTC. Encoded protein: CASSATGRDYEQYV.

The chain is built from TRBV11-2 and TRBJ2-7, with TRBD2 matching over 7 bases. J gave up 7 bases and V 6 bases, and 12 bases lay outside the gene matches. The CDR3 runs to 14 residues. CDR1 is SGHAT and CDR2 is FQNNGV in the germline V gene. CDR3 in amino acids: CASSHLIRGEEQYV. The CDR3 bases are TGTGCCAGCAGTCACCTAATCCGGGGGGAGGAGCAGTACGTC.

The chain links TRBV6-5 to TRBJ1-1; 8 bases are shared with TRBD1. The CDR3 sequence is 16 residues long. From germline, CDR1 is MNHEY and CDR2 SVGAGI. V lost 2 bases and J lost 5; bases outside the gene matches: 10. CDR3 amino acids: CASSYGPTGARTEAFF. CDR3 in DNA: TGTGCCAGCAGTTACGGTCCGACAGGGGCGAGGACTGAAGCTTTCTTT.

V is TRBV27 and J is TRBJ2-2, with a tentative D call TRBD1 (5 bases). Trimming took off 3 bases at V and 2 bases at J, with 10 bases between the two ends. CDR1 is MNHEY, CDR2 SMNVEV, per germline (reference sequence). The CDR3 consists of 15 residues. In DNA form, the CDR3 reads TGTGCCAGCAGTTTTTTGCAGGGAAACACCGGGGAGCTGTTTTTT. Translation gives CASSFLQGNTGELFF.

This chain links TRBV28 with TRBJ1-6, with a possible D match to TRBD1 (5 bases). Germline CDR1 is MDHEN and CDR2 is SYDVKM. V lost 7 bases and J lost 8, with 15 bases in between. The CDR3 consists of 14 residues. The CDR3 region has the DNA TGTGCCAGCATCGCGGGGACGGGCGATTCACCCCTCCACTTT. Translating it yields CASIAGTGDSPLHF.

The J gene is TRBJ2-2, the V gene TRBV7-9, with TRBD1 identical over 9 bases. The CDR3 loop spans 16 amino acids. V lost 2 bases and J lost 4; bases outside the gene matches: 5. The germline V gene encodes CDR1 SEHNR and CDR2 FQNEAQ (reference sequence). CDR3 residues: CASSLSTGGVTGELFF. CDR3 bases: TGTGCCAGCAGCTTATCAACAGGGGGCGTCACCGGGGAGCTGTTTTTT.

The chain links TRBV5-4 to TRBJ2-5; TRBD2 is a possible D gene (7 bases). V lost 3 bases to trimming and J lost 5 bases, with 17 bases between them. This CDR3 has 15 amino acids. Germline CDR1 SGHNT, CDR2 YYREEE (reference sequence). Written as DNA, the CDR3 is TGTGCCAGCAGCTCACCGAGGGGGGGCGGTGAGACCCAGTACTTC. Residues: CASSSPRGGGETQYF.

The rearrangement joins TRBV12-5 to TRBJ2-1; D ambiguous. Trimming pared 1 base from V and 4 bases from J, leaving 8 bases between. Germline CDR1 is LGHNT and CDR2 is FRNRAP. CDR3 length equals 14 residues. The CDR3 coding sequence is TGTGCTAGTGGTTTGGAACTCCTATACAATGAGCAGTTCTTC. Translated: CASGLELLYNEQFF.

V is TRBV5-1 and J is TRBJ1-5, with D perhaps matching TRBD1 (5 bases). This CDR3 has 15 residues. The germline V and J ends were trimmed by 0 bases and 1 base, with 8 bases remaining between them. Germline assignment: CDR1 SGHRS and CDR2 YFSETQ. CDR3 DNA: TGCGCCAGCAGCTTGGGTGACAGCAGCAATCAGCCCCAGCATTTT. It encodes CASSLGDSSNQPQHF.

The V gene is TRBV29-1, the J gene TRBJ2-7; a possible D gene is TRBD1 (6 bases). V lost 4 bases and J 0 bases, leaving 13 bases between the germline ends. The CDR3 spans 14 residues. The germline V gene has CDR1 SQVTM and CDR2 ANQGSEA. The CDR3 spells CSVAFGTPSYEQYF. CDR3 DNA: TGCAGCGTTGCGTTCGGGACACCCTCCTACGAGCAGTACTTC.

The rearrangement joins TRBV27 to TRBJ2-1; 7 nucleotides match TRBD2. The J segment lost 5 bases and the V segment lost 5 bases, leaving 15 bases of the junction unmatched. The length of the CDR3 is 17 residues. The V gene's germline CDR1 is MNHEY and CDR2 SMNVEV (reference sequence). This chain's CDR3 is CASSRIAGGPINNEQFF. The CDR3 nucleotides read TGTGCCAGCAGTAGAATAGCGGGCGGACCGATAAACAATGAGCAGTTCTTC.

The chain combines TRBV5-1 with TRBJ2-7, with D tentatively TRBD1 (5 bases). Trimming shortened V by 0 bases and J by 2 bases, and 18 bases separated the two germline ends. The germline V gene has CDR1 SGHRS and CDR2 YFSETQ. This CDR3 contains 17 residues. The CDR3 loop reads CASSLANQGGETYEQYF. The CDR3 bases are TGCGCCAGCAGCTTGGCTAATCAGGGCGGAGAAACCTACGAGCAGTACTTC.

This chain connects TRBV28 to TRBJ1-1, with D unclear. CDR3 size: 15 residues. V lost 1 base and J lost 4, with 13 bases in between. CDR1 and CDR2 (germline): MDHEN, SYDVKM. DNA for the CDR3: TGTGCCAGCAGTTTATTAAGATCAGGAAGCACTGAAGCTTTCTTT. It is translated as CASSLLRSGSTEAFF.

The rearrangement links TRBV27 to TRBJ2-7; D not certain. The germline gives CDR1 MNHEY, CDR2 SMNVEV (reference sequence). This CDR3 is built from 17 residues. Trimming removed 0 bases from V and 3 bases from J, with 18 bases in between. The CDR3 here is CASSLSPLGKLNYEQYF. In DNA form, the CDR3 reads TGTGCCAGCAGTTTATCCCCCCTAGGCAAACTTAACTACGAGCAGTACTTC.

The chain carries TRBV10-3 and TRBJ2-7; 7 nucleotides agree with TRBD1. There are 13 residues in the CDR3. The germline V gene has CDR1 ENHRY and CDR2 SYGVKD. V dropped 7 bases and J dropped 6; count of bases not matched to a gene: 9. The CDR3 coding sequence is TGTGCCATCACCGACAGGGACCAAACCGAGCAGTACTTC. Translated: CAITDRDQTEQYF.

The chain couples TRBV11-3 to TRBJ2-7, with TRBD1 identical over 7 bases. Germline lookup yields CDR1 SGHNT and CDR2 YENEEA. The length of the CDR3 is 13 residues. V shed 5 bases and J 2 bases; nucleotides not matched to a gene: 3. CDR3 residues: CASSPGQTYEQYF. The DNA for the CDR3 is TGTGCCAGCAGCCCGGGACAGACCTACGAGCAGTACTTC.

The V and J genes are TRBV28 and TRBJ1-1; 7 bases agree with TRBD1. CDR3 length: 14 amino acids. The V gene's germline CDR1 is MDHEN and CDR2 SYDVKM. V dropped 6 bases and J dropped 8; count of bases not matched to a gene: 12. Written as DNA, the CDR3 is TGTGCCAGCAGCTTTTTGAGGGGGCTGGGGGAAGCTTTCTTT. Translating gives CASSFLRGLGEAFF.